The 8 T cell receptor beta chains presented below share a single source sample, sequenced in a study of circulating CD8 cells and anti-PD-1 response in melanoma (dated by TCRdb to the early 2020s). Sequencing took place on a NextSeq 500. Starting from approximately 15 ng of total RNA, TCR libraries were made with the QIAseq Immune Repertoire RNA Library Kit, Human TCR Panel. TCRdb reanalyzed the raw reads on its own, using fastp at Q25 for trimming and MiXCR for clone calling, and kept in-frame beta chains. A single entry per CDR3 protein holds the most common genes and DNA from its merged rows. The table for this sample lists 1,300 or so distinct CDR3 sequences; 7.6% of them were counted only once. Of the sample, roughly 15% is held by the ten largest clones. A BD FACSAria II cell sorter was used to sort four subsets, defined by PD-1 and/or TIGIT, from live CD3+CD8+TCRalphabeta+ cells. Sequenced material: CD8+ T cells from PBMCs, taken at baseline or after one month of anti-PD-1 therapy (not recorded which). The source is a human donor with melanoma.

This clonotype ranks as medium-sized (0.01 to 0.1%). The chain links TRBV10-3 to TRBJ2-5; 9 nucleotides align to TRBD2. The germline CDR1 and CDR2 sequences are ENHRY and SYGVKD. J lost 4 bases, V lost 10 bases, and 10 bases had no gene match. This CDR3 is 14 amino acids long. The CDR3 region has the DNA TGTGCCACCGCGGGGGGGCCTGGCCGAGAGACCCAGTACTTC. It encodes CATAGGPGRETQYF.

This clonotype is judged medium-sized. V gene TRBV27 combines with J gene TRBJ2-1, with 7 bases lining up with TRBD1. CDR3 length: 16 amino acids. Germline CDR1 and CDR2: MNHEY and SMNVEV (reference sequence). The J segment lost 4 bases and the V segment lost 6 bases, leaving 12 bases of the junction unmatched. This CDR3 reads CASSGPGQTRYNEQFF. The CDR3 nucleotides read TGTGCCAGCAGCGGACCGGGACAGACGAGATACAATGAGCAGTTCTTC.

This clonotype is large within its sample. This chain joins TRBV28 and TRBJ1-5; D might be TRBD1 (5 bases). There are 15 residues in the CDR3. Between the trimmed V and J ends, which lost 6 bases and 4 bases, there was a span of 16 bases. Germline V gene data show CDR1 as MDHEN and CDR2 as SYDVKM. The CDR3 region is CASSPGYKGNQPQHF. The DNA for the CDR3 is TGTGCCAGCAGCCCAGGGTATAAGGGAAATCAGCCCCAGCATTTT.

In its sample, this clonotype was seen a few times. The J gene is TRBJ2-1, the V gene TRBV7-3, with TRBD2 matching 7 bases. Trimming removed 4 bases from V and 10 bases from J; junction bases left unmatched: 7. Germline CDR1 SGHTA, CDR2 FQGTGA. The CDR3 spans 13 residues. The CDR3 DNA is TGTGCCAGCAGCTCACCAGGACTAGGGGAGCAGTTCTTC. Protein: CASSSPGLGEQFF.

This clonotype was observed a few times. This may arise from a read error, as a much more abundant clone is one base away. V gene TRBV2 combines with J gene TRBJ1-2, with D perhaps matching TRBD1 (5 bases). Germline lookup yields CDR1 SNHLY and CDR2 FYNNEI. The CDR3 consists of 16 residues. The DNA of the CDR3 is TGTGCCAGCAGACTCTCAGCGACAGTAACTAACTATGGCTACGCCTTC. Amino acids: CASRLSATVTNYGYAF.

This clonotype is termed medium-sized. The rearrangement links TRBV28 to TRBJ2-5, with 7 bases aligning to TRBD2. The germline V gene has CDR1 MDHEN and CDR2 SYDVKM. The CDR3 has 16 amino acids. V lost 6 bases and J lost 0; bases outside the gene matches: 10. CDR3 residues: CASSSLPLANQETQYF. The DNA of the CDR3 is TGTGCCAGCAGCTCCCTACCACTAGCGAACCAAGAGACCCAGTACTTC.

The rearrangement links TRBV7-9 to TRBJ2-1, with D unresolved. CDR1 and CDR2 (germline): SEHNR, FQNEAQ (reference sequence). CDR3 length equals 14 residues. V lost 5 bases and J 9 bases, leaving 17 bases between the germline ends. The DNA of the CDR3 is TGTGCCAGCAGCGCCACGGATGGAGAAGCTGAGCAGTTCTTC. Amino acid sequence: CASSATDGEAEQFF.

Judged by abundance, this clonotype is medium-sized (0.01 to 0.1%). This chain uses TRBV28 with TRBJ1-6; D remains unclear. The CDR3 sequence is 15 residues long. Looked up from germline, CDR1 is MDHEN and CDR2 is SYDVKM. V lost 2 bases to trimming and J lost 5 bases, with 10 bases between them. CDR3 sequence reads: CASSLLPQDNSPLHF. In DNA, the CDR3 is TGTGCCAGCAGTTTACTCCCACAAGATAATTCACCCCTCCACTTT. Filled out from reference TRBV28 and TRBJ1-6, the complete variable domain reads DVKVTQSSRYLVKRTGEKVFLECVQDMDHENMFWYRQDPGLGLRLIYFSYDVKMKEKGDIPEGYSVSREKKERFSLILESASTNQTSMYLCASSLLPQDNSPLHFGNGTRLTVT.